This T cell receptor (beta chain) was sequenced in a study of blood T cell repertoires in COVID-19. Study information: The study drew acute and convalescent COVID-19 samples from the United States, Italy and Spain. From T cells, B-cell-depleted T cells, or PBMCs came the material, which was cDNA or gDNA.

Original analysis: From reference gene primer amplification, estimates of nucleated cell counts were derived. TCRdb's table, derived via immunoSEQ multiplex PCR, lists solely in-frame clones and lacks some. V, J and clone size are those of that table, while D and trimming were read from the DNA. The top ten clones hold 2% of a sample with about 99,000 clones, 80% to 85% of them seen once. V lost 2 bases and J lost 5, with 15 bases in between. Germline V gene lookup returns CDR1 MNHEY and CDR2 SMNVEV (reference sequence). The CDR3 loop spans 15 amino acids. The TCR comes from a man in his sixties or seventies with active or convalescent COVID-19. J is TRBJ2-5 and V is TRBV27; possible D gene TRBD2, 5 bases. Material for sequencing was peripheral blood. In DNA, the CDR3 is TGTGCCAGCAGTTTAGAATATGGAGGTTCGGAGACCCAGTACTTC. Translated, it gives CASSLEYGGSETQYF.